This TCR beta chain was profiled in a study of blood T cells in healthy people across ages. Study results and caveats: There were more naive CD4+ cells and higher diversity in long-lived donors than in aged donors.

The CDR3 covers 14 residues. V lost 7 bases to trimming and J lost 6 bases; unmatched junction nucleotides: 10. Germline V gene lookup returns CDR1 SNHLY and CDR2 FYNNEI. This clonotype was observed a few times. Its antigen is unidentified. The authors ran a second PCR of roughly 7 to 11 cycles using a sample-barcoded 5' primer and a J-beta primer mix. Each cDNA was tagged by a template-switch adaptor containing 12 random nucleotides. TCRdb called the 5' RACE reads again in MiXCR, with one record for every CDR3 protein. The sample contains around 1,600,000 distinct CDR3 sequences, 35% to 45% of which appear only once.

Sample: blood. The clonotype comes from a woman between 18 and 30 years old in good health. The V call is TRBV2, the J call TRBJ2-3, with TRBD1 identical over 7 bases. CDR3 protein: CASKPGQHSDTQYF. The CDR3 DNA sequence: TGTGCCAGCAAGCCGGGACAGCATTCCGATACGCAGTATTTT.